Sequencing of this TCR beta chain was carried out in a study of shared clonotypes between healthy human individuals. Germline values: CDR1 LNHNV, CDR2 YYDKDF (reference sequence). V trimming: 2 bases; J trimming: 2 bases; junction bases outside the gene matches: 6. The CDR3 is made up of 15 amino acids. TCRdb's copy holds only in-frame clones and misses some; the assay was immunoSEQ multiplex PCR. The table has just over 2,000,000 clones, roughly 96% seen once. The receptor was isolated from a man aged 18 to 30 in good health. Input material: naive CD4+ T cells sorted from blood. The subset was: CD45RA+ positively selected. The chain couples TRBV15 to TRBJ2-7, with 7 bases that match TRBD1. The CDR3 is CATSRITGAAYEQYF. The CDR3 DNA reads as TGTGCCACCAGCAGAATTACAGGGGCAGCCTACGAGCAGTACTTC.